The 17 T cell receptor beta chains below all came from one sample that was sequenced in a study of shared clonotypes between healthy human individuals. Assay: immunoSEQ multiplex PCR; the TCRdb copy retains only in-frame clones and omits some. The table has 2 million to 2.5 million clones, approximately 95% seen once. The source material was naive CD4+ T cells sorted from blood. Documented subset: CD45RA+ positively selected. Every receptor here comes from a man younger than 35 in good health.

CDR3 sequence reads: CAITKGEGQPQHF. The CDR3 DNA reads as TGTGCCATCACTAAGGGGGAGGGTCAGCCCCAGCATTTT. J is TRBJ1-5 and V is TRBV10-3; possibly TRBD1 for D (6 bases). Trimming stripped 7 bases from V and 6 bases from J, with 13 bases between. This CDR3 contains 13 residues. The germline gives CDR1 ENHRY, CDR2 SYGVKD.

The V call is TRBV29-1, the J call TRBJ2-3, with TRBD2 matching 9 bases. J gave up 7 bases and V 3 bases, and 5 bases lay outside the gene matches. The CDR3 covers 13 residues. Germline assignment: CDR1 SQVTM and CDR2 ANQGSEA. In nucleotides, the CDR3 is TGCAGCGTTGATGGTCTAGCGGGGAATACGCAGTATTTT. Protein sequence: CSVDGLAGNTQYF.

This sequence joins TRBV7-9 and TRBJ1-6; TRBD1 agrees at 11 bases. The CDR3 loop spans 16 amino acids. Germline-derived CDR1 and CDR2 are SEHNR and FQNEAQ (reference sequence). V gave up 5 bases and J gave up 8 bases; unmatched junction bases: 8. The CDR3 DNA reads TGTGCCAGCAGCCAAGGGACAGGGGGTTTAGATTCACCCCTCCACTTT. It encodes CASSQGTGGLDSPLHF. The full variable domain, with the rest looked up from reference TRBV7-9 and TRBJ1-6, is DTGVSQNPRHKITKRGQNVTFRCDPISEHNRLYWYRQTLGQGPEFLTYFQNEAQLEKSRLLSDRFSAERPKGSFSTLEIQRTEQGDSAMYLCASSQGTGGLDSPLHFGNGTRLTVT.

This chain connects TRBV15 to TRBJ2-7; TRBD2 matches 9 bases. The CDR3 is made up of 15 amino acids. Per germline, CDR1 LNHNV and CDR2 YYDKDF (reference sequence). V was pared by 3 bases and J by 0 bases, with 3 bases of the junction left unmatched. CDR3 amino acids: CATSRASGTSYEQYF. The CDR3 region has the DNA TGTGCCACCAGCAGGGCTAGCGGGACCTCCTACGAGCAGTACTTC.

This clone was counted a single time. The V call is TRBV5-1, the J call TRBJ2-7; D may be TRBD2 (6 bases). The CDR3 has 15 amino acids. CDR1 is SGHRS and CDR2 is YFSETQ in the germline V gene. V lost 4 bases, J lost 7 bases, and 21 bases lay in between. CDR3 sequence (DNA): TGCGCCAGCAGCCCAACCCGACTAGACGTACCGGAGCAGTACTTC. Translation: CASSPTRLDVPEQYF.

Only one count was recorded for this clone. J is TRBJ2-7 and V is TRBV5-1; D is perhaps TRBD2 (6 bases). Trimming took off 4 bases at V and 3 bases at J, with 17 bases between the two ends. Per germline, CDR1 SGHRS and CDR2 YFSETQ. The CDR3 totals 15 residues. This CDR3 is CASSLHGTSSYEQYF. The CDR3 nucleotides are TGCGCCAGCAGCCTACACGGCACTAGCAGCTACGAGCAGTACTTC.

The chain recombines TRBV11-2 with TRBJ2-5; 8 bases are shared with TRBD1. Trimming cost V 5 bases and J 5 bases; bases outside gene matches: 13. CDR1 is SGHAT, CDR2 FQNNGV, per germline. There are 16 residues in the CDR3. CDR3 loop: CASSQGAGLSRETQYF. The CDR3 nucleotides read TGTGCCAGCAGCCAGGGGGCCGGTCTTTCCCGGGAGACCCAGTACTTC.

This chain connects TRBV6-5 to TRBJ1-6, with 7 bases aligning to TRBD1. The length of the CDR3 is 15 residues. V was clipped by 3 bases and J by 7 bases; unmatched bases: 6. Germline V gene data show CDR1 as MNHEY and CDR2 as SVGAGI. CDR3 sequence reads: CASSYERTGNSPLHF. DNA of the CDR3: TGTGCCAGCAGTTATGAAAGGACAGGAAATTCACCCCTCCACTTT.

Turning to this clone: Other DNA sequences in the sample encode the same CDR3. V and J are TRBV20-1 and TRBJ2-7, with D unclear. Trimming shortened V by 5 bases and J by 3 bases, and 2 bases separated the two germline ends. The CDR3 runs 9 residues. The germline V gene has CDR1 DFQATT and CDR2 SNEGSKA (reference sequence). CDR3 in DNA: TGCAGTGCTGGCTACGAGCAGTACTTC. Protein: CSAGYEQYF.

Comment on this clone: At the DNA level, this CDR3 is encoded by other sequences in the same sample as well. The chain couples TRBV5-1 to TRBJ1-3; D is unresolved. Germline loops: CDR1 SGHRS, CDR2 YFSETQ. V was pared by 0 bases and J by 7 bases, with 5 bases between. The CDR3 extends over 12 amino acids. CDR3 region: CASSLDGNTIYF. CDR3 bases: TGCGCCAGCAGCTTGGACGGGAACACCATATATTTT.

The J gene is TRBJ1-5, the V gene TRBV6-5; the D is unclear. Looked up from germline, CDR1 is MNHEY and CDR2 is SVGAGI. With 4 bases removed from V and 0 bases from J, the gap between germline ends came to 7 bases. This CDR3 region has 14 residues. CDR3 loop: CASSFSYSNQPQHF. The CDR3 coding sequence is TGTGCCAGCAGTTTCTCCTATAGCAATCAGCCCCAGCATTTT.

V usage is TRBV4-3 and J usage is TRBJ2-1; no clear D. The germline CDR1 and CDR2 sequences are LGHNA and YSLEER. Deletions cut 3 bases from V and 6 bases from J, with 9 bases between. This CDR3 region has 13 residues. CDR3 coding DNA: TGCGCCAGCAGCCAGGTGGCTGGCAATGAGCAGTTCTTC. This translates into CASSQVAGNEQFF.

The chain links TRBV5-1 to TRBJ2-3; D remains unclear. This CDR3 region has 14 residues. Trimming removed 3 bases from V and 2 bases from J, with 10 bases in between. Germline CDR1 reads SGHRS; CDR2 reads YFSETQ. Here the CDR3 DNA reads TGCGCCAGCAGCTCGGCCCAATACACAGATACGCAGTATTTT. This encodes CASSSAQYTDTQYF. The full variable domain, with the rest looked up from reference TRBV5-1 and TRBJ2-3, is KAGVTQTPRYLIKTRGQQVTLSCSPISGHRSVSWYQQTPGQGLQFLFEYFSETQRNKGNFPGRFSGRQFSNSRSEMNVSTLELGDSALYLCASSSAQYTDTQYFGPGTRLTVL.

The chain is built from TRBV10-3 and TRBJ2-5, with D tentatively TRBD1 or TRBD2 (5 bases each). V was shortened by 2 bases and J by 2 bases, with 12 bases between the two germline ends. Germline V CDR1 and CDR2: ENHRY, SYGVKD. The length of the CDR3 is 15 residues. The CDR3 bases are TGTGCCATCAGTGAGATAAGGGGAGAGCAAGAGACCCAGTACTTC. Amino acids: CAISEIRGEQETQYF.

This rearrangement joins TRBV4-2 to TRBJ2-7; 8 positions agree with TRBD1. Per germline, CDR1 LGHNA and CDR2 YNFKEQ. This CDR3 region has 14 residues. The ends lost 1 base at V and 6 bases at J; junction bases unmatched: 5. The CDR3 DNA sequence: TGTGCCAGCAGCCAAGTGTTACAGGGGGGCGAGCAGTACTTC. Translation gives CASSQVLQGGEQYF.

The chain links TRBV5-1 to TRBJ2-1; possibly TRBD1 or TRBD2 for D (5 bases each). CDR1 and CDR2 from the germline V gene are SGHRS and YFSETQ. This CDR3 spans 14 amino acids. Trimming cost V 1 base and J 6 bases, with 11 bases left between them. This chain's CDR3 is CASSLRGAPNEQFF. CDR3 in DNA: TGCGCCAGCAGCTTGCGGGGCGCCCCCAATGAGCAGTTCTTC. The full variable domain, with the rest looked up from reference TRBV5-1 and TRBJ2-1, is KAGVTQTPRYLIKTRGQQVTLSCSPISGHRSVSWYQQTPGQGLQFLFEYFSETQRNKGNFPGRFSGRQFSNSRSEMNVSTLELGDSALYLCASSLRGAPNEQFFGPGTRLTVL.

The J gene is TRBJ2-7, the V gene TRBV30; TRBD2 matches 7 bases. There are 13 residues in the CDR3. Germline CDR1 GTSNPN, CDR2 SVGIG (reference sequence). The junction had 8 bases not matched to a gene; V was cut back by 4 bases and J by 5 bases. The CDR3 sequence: CAWKGLGGNEQYF. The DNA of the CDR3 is TGTGCCTGGAAGGGGCTCGGGGGGAACGAGCAGTACTTC.